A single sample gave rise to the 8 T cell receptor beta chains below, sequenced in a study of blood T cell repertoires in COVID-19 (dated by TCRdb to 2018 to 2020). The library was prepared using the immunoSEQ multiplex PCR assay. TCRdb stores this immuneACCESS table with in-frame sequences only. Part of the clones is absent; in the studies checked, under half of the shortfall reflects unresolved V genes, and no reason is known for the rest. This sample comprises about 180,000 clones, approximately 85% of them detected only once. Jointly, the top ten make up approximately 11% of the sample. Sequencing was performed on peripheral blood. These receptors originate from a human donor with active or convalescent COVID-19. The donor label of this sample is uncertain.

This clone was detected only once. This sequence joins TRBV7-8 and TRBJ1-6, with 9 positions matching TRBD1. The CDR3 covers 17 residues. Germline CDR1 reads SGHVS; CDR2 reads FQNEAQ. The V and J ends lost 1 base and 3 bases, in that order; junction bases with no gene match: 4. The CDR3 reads CASSLGGQGRYNSPLHF. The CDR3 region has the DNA TGTGCCAGCAGCTTAGGGGGACAGGGCCGCTATAATTCACCCCTCCACTTT. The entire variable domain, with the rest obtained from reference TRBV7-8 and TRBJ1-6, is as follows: GAGVSQSPRYKVAKRGQDVALRCDPISGHVSLFWYQQALGQGPEFLTYFQNEAQLDKSGLPSDRFFAERPEGSVSTLKIQRTQQEDSAVYLCASSLGGQGRYNSPLHFGNGTRLTVT.

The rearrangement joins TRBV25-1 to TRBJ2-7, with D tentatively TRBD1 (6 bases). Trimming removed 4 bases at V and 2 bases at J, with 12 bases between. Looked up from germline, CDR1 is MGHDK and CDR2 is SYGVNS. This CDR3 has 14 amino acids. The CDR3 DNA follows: TGTGCCAGCAGTGGCCCTGCAGGGGCCTACGAGCAGTACTTC. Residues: CASSGPAGAYEQYF.

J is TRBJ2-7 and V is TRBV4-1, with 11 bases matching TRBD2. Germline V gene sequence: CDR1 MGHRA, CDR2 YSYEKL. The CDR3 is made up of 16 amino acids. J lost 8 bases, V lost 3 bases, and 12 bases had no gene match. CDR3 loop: CASSHGGRLAGPQQYF. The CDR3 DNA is TGCGCCAGCAGCCACGGGGGGCGACTAGCGGGACCCCAGCAGTACTTC.

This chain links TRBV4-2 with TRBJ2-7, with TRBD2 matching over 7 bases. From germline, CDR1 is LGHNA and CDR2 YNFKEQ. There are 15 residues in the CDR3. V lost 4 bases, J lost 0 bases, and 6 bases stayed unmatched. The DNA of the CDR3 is TGTGCCAGCAGCCCTACTAGCGCAAGCTCCTACGAGCAGTACTTC. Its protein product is CASSPTSASSYEQYF.

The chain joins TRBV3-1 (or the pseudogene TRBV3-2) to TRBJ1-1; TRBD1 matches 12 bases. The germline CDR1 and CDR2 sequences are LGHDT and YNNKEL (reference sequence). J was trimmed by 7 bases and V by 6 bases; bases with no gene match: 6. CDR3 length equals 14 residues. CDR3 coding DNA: TGTGCCAGCAGTCCCGGGACAGGGGGCAGTGAAGCTTTCTTT. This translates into CASSPGTGGSEAFF.

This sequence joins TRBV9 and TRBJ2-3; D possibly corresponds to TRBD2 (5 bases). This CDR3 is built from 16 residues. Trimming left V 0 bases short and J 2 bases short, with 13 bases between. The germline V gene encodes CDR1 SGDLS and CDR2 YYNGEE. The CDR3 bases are TGTGCCAGCAGCGTAGGGGTTAGCGCCCACACAGATACGCAGTATTTT. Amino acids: CASSVGVSAHTDTQYF.

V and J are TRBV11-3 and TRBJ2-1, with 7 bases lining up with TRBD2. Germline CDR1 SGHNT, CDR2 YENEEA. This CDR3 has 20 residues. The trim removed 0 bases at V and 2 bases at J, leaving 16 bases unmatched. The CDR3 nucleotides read TGTGCCAGCAGCTTAGATCCGGGGTTTGGGAGCAGCGGGACCTACAATGAGCAGTTCTTC. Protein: CASSLDPGFGSSGTYNEQFF. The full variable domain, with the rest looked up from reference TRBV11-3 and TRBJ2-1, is EAGVVQSPRYKIIEKKQPVAFWCNPISGHNTLYWYLQNLGQGPELLIRYENEEAVDDSQLPKDRFSAERLKGVDSTLKIQPAELGDSAVYLCASSLDPGFGSSGTYNEQFFGPGTRLTVL.

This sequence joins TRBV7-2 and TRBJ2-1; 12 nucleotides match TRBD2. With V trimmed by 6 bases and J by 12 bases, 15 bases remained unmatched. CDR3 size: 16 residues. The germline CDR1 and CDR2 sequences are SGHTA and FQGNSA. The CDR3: CASRHSPGLAGRRQFF. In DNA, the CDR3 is TGTGCCAGCAGACATAGCCCGGGACTAGCGGGCCGACGGCAGTTCTTC.